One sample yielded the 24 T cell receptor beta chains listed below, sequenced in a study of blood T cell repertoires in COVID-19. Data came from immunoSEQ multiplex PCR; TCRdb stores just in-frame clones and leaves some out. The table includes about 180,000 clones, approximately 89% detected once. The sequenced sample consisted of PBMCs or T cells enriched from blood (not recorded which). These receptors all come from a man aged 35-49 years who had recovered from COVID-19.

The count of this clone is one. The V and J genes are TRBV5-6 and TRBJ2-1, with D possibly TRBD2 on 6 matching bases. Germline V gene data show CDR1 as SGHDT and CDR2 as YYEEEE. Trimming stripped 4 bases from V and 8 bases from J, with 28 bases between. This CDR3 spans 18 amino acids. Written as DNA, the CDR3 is TGTGCCAGCAGCCTGGGCCCGTCCGGGACTGCCCTATGGGATGAGCAGTTCTTC. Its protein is CASSLGPSGTALWDEQFF.

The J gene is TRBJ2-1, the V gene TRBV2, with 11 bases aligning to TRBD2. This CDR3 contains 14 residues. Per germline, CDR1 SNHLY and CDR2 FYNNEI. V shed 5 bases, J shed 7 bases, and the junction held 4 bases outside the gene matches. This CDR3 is CASSRLAGPNEQFF. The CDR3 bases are TGTGCCAGCAGTAGACTAGCGGGGCCTAATGAGCAGTTCTTC.

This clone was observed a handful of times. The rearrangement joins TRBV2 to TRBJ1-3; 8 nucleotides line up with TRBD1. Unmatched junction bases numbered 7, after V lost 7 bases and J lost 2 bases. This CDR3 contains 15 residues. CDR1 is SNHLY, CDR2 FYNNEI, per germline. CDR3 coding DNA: TGTGCCAGCATACCACAGGGGGGAACTGGAAACACCATATATTTT. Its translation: CASIPQGGTGNTIYF.

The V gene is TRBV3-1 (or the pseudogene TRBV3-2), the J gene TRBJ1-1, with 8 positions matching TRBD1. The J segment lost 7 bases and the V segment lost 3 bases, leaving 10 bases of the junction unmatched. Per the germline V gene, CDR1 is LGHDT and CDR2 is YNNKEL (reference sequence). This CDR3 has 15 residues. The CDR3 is CASSQTGVVSGEAFF. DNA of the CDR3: TGTGCCAGCAGCCAGACAGGGGTAGTGAGCGGTGAAGCTTTCTTT.

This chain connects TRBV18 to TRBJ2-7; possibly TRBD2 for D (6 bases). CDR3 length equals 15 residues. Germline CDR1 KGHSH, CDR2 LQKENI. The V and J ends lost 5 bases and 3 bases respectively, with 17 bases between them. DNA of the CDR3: TGTGCCAGCTCAACGTCCGGGACTGGTAACTACGAGCAGTACTTC. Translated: CASSTSGTGNYEQYF.

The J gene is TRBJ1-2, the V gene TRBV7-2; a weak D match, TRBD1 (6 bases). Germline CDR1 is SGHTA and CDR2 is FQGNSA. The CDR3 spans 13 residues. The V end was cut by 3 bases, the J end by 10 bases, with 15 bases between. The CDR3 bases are TGTGCCAGCAGCTTGGAACAGGGCCTCCACTACACCTTC. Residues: CASSLEQGLHYTF.

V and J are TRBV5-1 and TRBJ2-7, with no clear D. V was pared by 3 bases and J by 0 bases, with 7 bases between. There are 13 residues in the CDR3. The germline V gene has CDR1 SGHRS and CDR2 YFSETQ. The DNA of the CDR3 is TGCGCCAGCAGCTCGGCGGACTCCTACGAGCAGTACTTC. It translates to CASSSADSYEQYF.

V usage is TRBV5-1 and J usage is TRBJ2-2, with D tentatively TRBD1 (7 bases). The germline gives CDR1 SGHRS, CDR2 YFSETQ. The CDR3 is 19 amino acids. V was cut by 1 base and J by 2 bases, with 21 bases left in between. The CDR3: CASSLRGSRDSFNTGELFF. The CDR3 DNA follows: TGCGCCAGCAGCTTGAGGGGCTCGCGGGACAGCTTTAACACCGGGGAGCTGTTTTTT.

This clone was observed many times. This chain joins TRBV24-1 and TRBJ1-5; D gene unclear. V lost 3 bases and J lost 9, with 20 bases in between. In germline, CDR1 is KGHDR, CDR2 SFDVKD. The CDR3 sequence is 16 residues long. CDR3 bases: TGTGCCACCAGTGATCTGAGTTCCGGCCCTGCGGGGCCCCAGCATTTT. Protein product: CATSDLSSGPAGPQHF.

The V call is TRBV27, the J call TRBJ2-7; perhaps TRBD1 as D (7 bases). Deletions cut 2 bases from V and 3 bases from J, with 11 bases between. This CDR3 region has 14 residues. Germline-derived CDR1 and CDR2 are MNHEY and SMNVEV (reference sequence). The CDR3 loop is CASSLAGQNYEQYF. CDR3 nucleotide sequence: TGTGCCAGCAGTTTAGCGGGACAGAACTACGAGCAGTACTTC.

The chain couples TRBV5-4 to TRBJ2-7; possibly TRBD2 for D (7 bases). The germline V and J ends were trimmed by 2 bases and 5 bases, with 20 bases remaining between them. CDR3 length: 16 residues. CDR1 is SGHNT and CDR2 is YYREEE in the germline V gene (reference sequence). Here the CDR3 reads CASSFVGGGGIDEQYF. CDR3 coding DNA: TGTGCCAGCAGCTTTGTGGGGGGAGGGGGAATCGACGAGCAGTACTTC.

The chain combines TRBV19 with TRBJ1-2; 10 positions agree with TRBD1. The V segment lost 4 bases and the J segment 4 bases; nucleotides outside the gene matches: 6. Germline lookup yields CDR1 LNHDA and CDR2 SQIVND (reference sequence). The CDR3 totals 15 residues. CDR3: CASSSSRTGGYGYTF. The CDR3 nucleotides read TGTGCCAGTAGTAGCTCGCGGACAGGGGGCTATGGCTACACCTTC.

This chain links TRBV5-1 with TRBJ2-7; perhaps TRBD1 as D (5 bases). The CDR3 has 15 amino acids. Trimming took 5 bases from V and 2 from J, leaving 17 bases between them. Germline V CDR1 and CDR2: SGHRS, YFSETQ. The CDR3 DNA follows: TGCGCCAGCAGTCTTGGTGGGGCAGGAGCCTACGAGCAGTACTTC. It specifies CASSLGGAGAYEQYF. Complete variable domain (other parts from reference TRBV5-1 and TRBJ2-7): KAGVTQTPRYLIKTRGQQVTLSCSPISGHRSVSWYQQTPGQGLQFLFEYFSETQRNKGNFPGRFSGRQFSNSRSEMNVSTLELGDSALYLCASSLGGAGAYEQYFGPGTRLTVT.

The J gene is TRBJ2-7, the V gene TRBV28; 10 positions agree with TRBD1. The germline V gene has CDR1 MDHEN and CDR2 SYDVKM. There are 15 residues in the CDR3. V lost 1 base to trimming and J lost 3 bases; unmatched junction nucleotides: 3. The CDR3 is CASSLLGTGDYEQYF. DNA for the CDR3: TGTGCCAGCAGTTTATTAGGGACAGGGGACTACGAGCAGTACTTC.

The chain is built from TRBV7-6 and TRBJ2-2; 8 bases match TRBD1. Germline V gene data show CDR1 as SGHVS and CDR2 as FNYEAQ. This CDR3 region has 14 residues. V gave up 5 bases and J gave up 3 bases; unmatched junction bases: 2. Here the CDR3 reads CASSKDRDTGELFF. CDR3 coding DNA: TGTGCCAGCAGCAAGGACAGGGACACCGGGGAGCTGTTTTTT.

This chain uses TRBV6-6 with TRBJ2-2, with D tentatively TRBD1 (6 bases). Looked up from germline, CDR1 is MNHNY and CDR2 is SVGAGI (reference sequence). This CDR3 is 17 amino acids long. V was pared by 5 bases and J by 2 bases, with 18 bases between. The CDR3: CASSPLNSGTNTGELFF. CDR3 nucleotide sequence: TGTGCCAGCAGTCCTCTCAATTCCGGGACAAACACCGGGGAGCTGTTTTTT.

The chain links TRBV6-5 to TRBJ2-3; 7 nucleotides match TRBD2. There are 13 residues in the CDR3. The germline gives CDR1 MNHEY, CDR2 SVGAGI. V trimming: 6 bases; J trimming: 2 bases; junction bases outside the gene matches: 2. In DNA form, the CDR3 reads TGTGCCAGCAGAACTAGCGCCACAGATACGCAGTATTTT. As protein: CASRTSATDTQYF.

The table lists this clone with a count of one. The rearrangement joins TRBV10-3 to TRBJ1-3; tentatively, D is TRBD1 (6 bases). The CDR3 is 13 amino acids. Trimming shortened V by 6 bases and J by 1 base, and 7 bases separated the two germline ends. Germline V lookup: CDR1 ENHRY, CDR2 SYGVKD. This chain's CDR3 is CAISQGSGNTIYF. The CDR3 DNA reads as TGTGCCATCAGCCAGGGGTCTGGAAACACCATATATTTT.

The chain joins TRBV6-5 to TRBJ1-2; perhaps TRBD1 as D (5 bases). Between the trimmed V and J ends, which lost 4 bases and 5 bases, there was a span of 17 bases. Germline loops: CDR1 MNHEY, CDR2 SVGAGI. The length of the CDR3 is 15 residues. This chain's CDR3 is CASSSRDGGAYGYTF. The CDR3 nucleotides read TGTGCCAGCAGTTCCCGAGATGGAGGGGCATATGGCTACACCTTC.

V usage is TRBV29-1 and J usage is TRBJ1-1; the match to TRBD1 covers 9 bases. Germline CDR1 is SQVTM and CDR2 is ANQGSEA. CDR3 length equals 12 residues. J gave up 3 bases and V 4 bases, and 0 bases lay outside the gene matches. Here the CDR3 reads CSVGQGDTEAFF. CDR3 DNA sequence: TGCAGCGTTGGACAGGGGGACACTGAAGCTTTCTTT.

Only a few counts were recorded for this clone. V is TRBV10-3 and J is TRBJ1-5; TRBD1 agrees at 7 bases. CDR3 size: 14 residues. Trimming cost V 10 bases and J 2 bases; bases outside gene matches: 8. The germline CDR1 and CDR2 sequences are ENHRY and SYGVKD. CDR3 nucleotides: TGTGCCACCCAAGGGGGCTCGGGCAATCAGCCCCAGCATTTT. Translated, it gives CATQGGSGNQPQHF.

The CDR3 reads CASKPTLNTEAFF. CDR3 nucleotide sequence: TGTGCCAGCAAACCGACTCTAAACACTGAAGCTTTCTTT. V gene TRBV12-3 or TRBV12-4 combines with J gene TRBJ1-1, with no clear D. The CDR3 length is 13 residues. V lost 7 bases and J 2 bases, leaving 11 bases between the germline ends.

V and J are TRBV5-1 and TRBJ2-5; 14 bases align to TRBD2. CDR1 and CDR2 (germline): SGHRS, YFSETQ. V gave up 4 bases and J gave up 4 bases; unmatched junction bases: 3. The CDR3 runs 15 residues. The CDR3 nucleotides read TGCGCCAGCAGCACCGGGACTAGCGGGAGAGAGACCCAGTACTTC. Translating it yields CASSTGTSGRETQYF.

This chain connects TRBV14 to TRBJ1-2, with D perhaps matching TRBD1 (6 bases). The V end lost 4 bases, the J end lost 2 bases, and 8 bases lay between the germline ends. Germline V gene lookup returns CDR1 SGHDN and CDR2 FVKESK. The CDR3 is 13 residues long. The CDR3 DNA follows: TGTGCCAGCAGCCTAGGACAGAACTATGGCTACACCTTC. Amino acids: CASSLGQNYGYTF.